The present T cell receptor (beta chain) was sequenced within a study of blood T cell repertoires in COVID-19. On the study more broadly: PBMCs, B-cell-depleted T cells, or T cells provided the cDNA or gDNA that made up the material.

Trimming took 0 bases from V and 2 from J, leaving 9 bases between them. Germline CDR1 SGDLS, CDR2 YYNGEE. The CDR3 contains 14 residues. Those who participated ranged in age from roughly 18 to 89 years and resided in 20 to 25 US areas. TCRdb's copy holds only in-frame clones and misses some; the assay was immunoSEQ multiplex PCR. Of 470,000 or so clones detected, 87% appear once; the ten largest clones hold approximately 2%. The TCR originated in a young woman with acute COVID-19. The rearrangement links TRBV9 to TRBJ2-7; the D is unclear. The specimen sequenced was PBMCs or T cells enriched from blood (not recorded which). The CDR3 reads CASSVAQETYEQYF. In DNA, the CDR3 is TGTGCCAGCAGCGTAGCTCAGGAAACCTACGAGCAGTACTTC.